Listed here are 21 T cell receptor beta chains from one sample, sequenced in a study of cytomegalovirus exposure and HLA in healthy donors. TCRdb's table, derived via immunoSEQ multiplex PCR, lists solely in-frame clones and lacks some. Of more than 100,000 clones in the sample, approximately 87% were seen once. Sequencing input: PBMCs. The receptors were gathered from a woman aged 18-29 years in good health and CMV-seropositive.

This rearrangement joins TRBV11-2 to TRBJ1-5; D not certain. V was pared by 3 bases and J by 7 bases, with 10 bases between. Germline lookup yields CDR1 SGHAT and CDR2 FQNNGV. The CDR3 loop spans 13 amino acids. As DNA, the CDR3 is TGTGCCAGCAGCTTGAGCCCCGAACAGCCCCAGCATTTT. Translation: CASSLSPEQPQHF.

The chain joins TRBV4-1 to TRBJ1-1, with D possibly matching TRBD1 (6 bases). The CDR3 loop spans 13 amino acids. V shed 3 bases and J shed 6 bases, with 11 bases lying between them. Germline assignment: CDR1 MGHRA and CDR2 YSYEKL. CDR3 bases: TGCGCCAGCAGCCACATAGGGGGACCTGAAGCTTTCTTT. It codes for CASSHIGGPEAFF.

The chain couples TRBV9 to TRBJ1-4; D possibly corresponds to TRBD1 (5 bases). Germline values: CDR1 SGDLS, CDR2 YYNGEE. This CDR3 is 15 amino acids long. V lost 0 bases to trimming and J lost 4 bases, with 10 bases between them. The CDR3 here is CASSVAGGGNEKLFF. The CDR3, as DNA: TGTGCCAGCAGCGTAGCCGGGGGAGGTAATGAAAAACTGTTTTTT.

The CDR3 protein is CASSQESIGAVGAEAFF. CDR3 coding DNA: TGCGCCAGCAGCCAAGAAAGTATTGGGGCCGTCGGAGCTGAAGCTTTCTTT. The rearrangement uses TRBV4-1 and TRBJ1-1; tentative D call: TRBD1 (5 bases). Germline V lookup: CDR1 MGHRA, CDR2 YSYEKL. The CDR3 has 17 residues. V lost 0 bases to trimming and J lost 6 bases, with 20 bases between them.

Only a few counts were recorded for this clone. The rearrangement links TRBV7-2 to TRBJ1-1, with TRBD1 matching 7 bases. V dropped 4 bases and J dropped 1; count of bases not matched to a gene: 6. Germline V gene lookup returns CDR1 SGHTA and CDR2 FQGNSA. This CDR3 region has 15 residues. The CDR3 reads CASSSARQGNTEAFF. CDR3 DNA sequence: TGTGCCAGCAGCTCTGCCCGACAGGGGAACACTGAAGCTTTCTTT.

This chain links TRBV4-3 with TRBJ2-2; 7 nucleotides line up with TRBD2. The germline V gene has CDR1 LGHNA and CDR2 YSLEER. With 0 bases clipped from V and 1 base from J, the junction kept 5 bases outside the gene matches. The CDR3 contains 17 residues. CDR3 sequence: CASSQEPVAGNTGELFF. DNA for the CDR3: TGCGCCAGCAGCCAAGAGCCGGTAGCGGGGAACACCGGGGAGCTGTTTTTT.

In its sample, this clone was seen once. The rearrangement uses TRBV5-4 and TRBJ2-7, with 8 bases aligning to TRBD2. The J segment lost 6 bases and the V segment lost 4 bases, leaving 12 bases of the junction unmatched. In germline, CDR1 is SGHNT, CDR2 YYREEE (reference sequence). This CDR3 has 15 amino acids. Written as DNA, the CDR3 is TGTGCCAGCAGCCCGGGGGGGGGCTTGTCGGCCGAGCAGTACTTC. It is translated as CASSPGGGLSAEQYF.

V and J are TRBV5-1 and TRBJ2-5, with 13 bases that match TRBD2. Per the germline V gene, CDR1 is SGHRS and CDR2 is YFSETQ. V shed 4 bases and J 5 bases; nucleotides not matched to a gene: 5. This CDR3 comprises 15 residues. The CDR3 coding sequence is TGCGCCAGCAGCGCGGGACTAGCGGGGAGGGAGACCCAGTACTTC. The encoded protein is CASSAGLAGRETQYF. Using reference TRBV5-1 and TRBJ2-5 for the parts outside the CDR3, the full variable domain is KAGVTQTPRYLIKTRGQQVTLSCSPISGHRSVSWYQQTPGQGLQFLFEYFSETQRNKGNFPGRFSGRQFSNSRSEMNVSTLELGDSALYLCASSAGLAGRETQYFGPGTRLLVL.

V gene TRBV30 combines with J gene TRBJ2-6, with D tentatively TRBD2 (6 bases). The germline CDR1 and CDR2 sequences are GTSNPN and SVGIG (reference sequence). V was shortened by 6 bases and J by 2 bases, with 11 bases between the two germline ends. The CDR3 consists of 14 residues. The CDR3 sequence is CACLPGAGANVLTF. CDR3 DNA: TGTGCCTGCCTCCCGGGAGCTGGGGCCAACGTCCTGACTTTC.

The chain employs TRBV5-1 and TRBJ2-2, with TRBD2 as a possible D gene (6 bases). There are 15 residues in the CDR3. Germline V gene data show CDR1 as SGHRS and CDR2 as YFSETQ. V lost 5 bases, J lost 0 bases, and 11 bases lay in between. CDR3 in DNA: TGCGCCAGCAGTCCGGGACTCGCGAACACCGGGGAGCTGTTTTTT. Residues: CASSPGLANTGELFF.

The chain couples TRBV10-3 to TRBJ2-2, with D maybe TRBD1 (6 bases). This CDR3 comprises 15 residues. Per the germline V gene, CDR1 is ENHRY and CDR2 is SYGVKD. Trimming cost V 1 base and J 1 base, with 7 bases left between them. CDR3 loop: CAISEWGQNTGELFF. In nucleotides, the CDR3 is TGTGCCATCAGTGAGTGGGGACAGAACACCGGGGAGCTGTTTTTT.

V is TRBV2 and J is TRBJ2-3, with 9 nucleotides matching TRBD2. V gave up 4 bases and J gave up 1 base; unmatched junction bases: 9. The CDR3 is 17 residues long. Germline CDR1 SNHLY, CDR2 FYNNEI. The CDR3 bases are TGTGCCAGCAGTGCCCTGGGTAGCGGGGGAGGCACAGATACGCAGTATTTT. Its translation: CASSALGSGGGTDTQYF.

The gene calls are TRBV2 and TRBJ2-1; tentative D call: TRBD1 (7 bases). Deletions cut 6 bases from V and 2 bases from J, with 14 bases between. The germline V gene encodes CDR1 SNHLY and CDR2 FYNNEI. The CDR3 runs 15 residues. CDR3 DNA sequence: TGTGCCAGCAGCCCAGGGGGGTCCCCCTACAATGAGCAGTTCTTC. Residues: CASSPGGSPYNEQFF.

V and J are TRBV28 and TRBJ1-2; TRBD1 agrees at 7 bases. J lost 4 bases, V lost 6 bases, and 5 bases had no gene match. CDR1 and CDR2 from the germline V gene are MDHEN and SYDVKM. The CDR3 loop spans 13 amino acids. CDR3 sequence reads: CASSPDRRYGYTF. The CDR3 DNA reads as TGTGCCAGCAGCCCGGACAGGCGCTATGGCTACACCTTC.

The chain links TRBV4-1 to TRBJ2-7; TRBD1 matches 8 bases. V lost 2 bases and J lost 1; bases outside the gene matches: 4. This CDR3 comprises 15 residues. Looked up from germline, CDR1 is MGHRA and CDR2 is YSYEKL. The DNA for the CDR3 is TGCGCCAGCAGCCAACTTACAGGGGGGTCCTACGAGCAGTACTTC. It translates to CASSQLTGGSYEQYF.

This clone has only a few counts. The chain combines TRBV13 with TRBJ1-1; D unclear. V was pared by 2 bases and J by 1 base, with 8 bases between. Germline assignment: CDR1 PRHDT and CDR2 FYEKMQ (reference sequence). This CDR3 region has 14 residues. CDR3 residues: CASSLLGGNTEAFF. In DNA form, the CDR3 reads TGTGCCAGCAGCTTACTCGGAGGGAACACTGAAGCTTTCTTT. The variable domain in full, with the rest retrieved from reference TRBV13 and TRBJ1-1, is AAGVIQSPRHLIKEKRETATLKCYPIPRHDTVYWYQQGPGQDPQFLISFYEKMQSDKGSIPDRFSAQQFSDYHSELNMSSLELGDSALYFCASSLLGGNTEAFFGQGTRLTVV.

The CDR3 is CASRASSGANVLTF. The CDR3 coding sequence is TGTGCCAGCAGGGCAAGCTCTGGGGCCAACGTCCTGACTTTC. V usage is TRBV7-3 and J usage is TRBJ2-6; no firm D call. The germline V gene has CDR1 SGHTA and CDR2 FQGTGA. The CDR3 has 14 residues. Trimming cost V 6 bases and J 0 bases, with 6 bases left between them.

This chain links TRBV29-1 with TRBJ1-1; D call uncertain. V was cut by 7 bases and J by 7 bases, with 16 bases left in between. The CDR3 is 12 residues long. The germline V gene has CDR1 SQVTM and CDR2 ANQGSEA. CDR3 residues: CSAVSGAGEAFF. CDR3 sequence (DNA): TGCAGCGCAGTGTCCGGCGCAGGTGAAGCTTTCTTT.

The chain employs TRBV19 and TRBJ1-5; TRBD1 agrees at 10 bases. CDR1 and CDR2 from the germline V gene are LNHDA and SQIVND (reference sequence). The CDR3 runs to 15 residues. The V segment lost 4 bases and the J segment 6 bases; nucleotides outside the gene matches: 6. The CDR3 DNA sequence: TGTGCCAGTAGTAAAGAGGGGGACAGGGGTCAGCCCCAGCATTTT. Translating gives CASSKEGDRGQPQHF.

The CDR3 is CASSVGDTSNQPQHF. In DNA, the CDR3 is TGTGCCAGTAGTGTCGGGGACACTAGCAATCAGCCCCAGCATTTT. The J gene is TRBJ1-5, the V gene TRBV19; D possibly corresponds to TRBD1 (6 bases). Germline V lookup: CDR1 LNHDA, CDR2 SQIVND (reference sequence). The V and J ends lost 5 bases and 0 bases respectively, with 11 bases between them. The CDR3 contains 15 residues.

The chain uses TRBV5-6 and TRBJ1-1; D unclear. Germline CDR1 reads SGHDT; CDR2 reads YYEEEE. CDR3 length equals 19 residues. Trimming cost V 0 bases and J 1 base, with 22 bases left between them. The CDR3 is CASSLDLAYVNPGNTEAFF. In DNA form, the CDR3 reads TGTGCCAGCAGCTTGGATCTCGCCTATGTTAACCCTGGGAACACTGAAGCTTTCTTT.